This T cell receptor beta chain was recovered during a study of OX40 agonist ivuxolimab in advanced cancers. Study at large: It was permissible to have had prior anti-PD-1, anti-PD-L1 or anti-CTLA-4 therapy, and more than 30% had some. Of the patients, three showed partial responses, one with hepatocellular carcinoma and two with cutaneous melanoma. Whole-study results and caveats: Antigens targeted by the expanded peripheral T cells were not determined.

Produced via immunoSEQ multiplex PCR; TCRdb's table is partial and in-frame only. The table shows about 80,000 clones, with around 86% occurring only once. This clone was picked up many times. Antigen specificity is unknown. Looked up from germline, CDR1 is SGDLS and CDR2 is YYNGEE. V dropped 4 bases and J dropped 5 bases, with 18 bases sitting between them. The CDR3 is 15 residues long. Anyone with autoimmune disease history or systemic immunosuppression was excluded. The receptor's source is an adult with an advanced solid tumor such as melanoma, head and neck, liver or kidney cancer. The chain links TRBV9 to TRBJ1-2; D remains ambiguous. Sequences were derived from CD4+ or CD8+ T cells sorted from blood, sampled in a trial of the OX40 agonist ivuxolimab. CDR3 sequence (DNA): TGTGCCAGCAGCCCCCAGCTGGGGTTCGGGTATGGCTACACCTTC. Amino acids: CASSPQLGFGYGYTF.